The 5 T cell receptor beta chains below all came from one sample that was sequenced in a study of T cell clonality in common variable immunodeficiency. General study results and limits: In common variable immunodeficiency, TCR beta chains reportedly carried fewer deletions and N-nucleotide insertions.

The table came from immunoSEQ multiplex PCR; TCRdb's copy has only in-frame clones and leaves some out. The data show more than 13,000 clones, with none appearing a single time. These TCRs' antigens remain unknown. Sequenced: peripheral blood mononuclear cells. Every receptor here comes from a human donor with common variable immunodeficiency.

This clone rates as medium-sized. The sequence runs out 3 residues before the end of the CDR3; the remainder is reconstructed from the germline J gene. V gene TRBV10-3 combines with J gene TRBJ1-2; weak D call: TRBD1 (5 bases). The CDR3 has 13 residues. V lost 3 bases to trimming and J lost 7 bases, with 12 bases between them. The germline V gene has CDR1 ENHRY and CDR2 SYGVKD. Incomplete CDR3 DNA: TGTGCCATCAGTGATCAGGGTGACTCTGGC. It translates to CAISDQGDSG. The full-length CDR3 reads as CAISDQGDSGYTF.

Notes on this clone: The CDR3 end lies 3 residues beyond the end of the read and is filled in from the germline J gene. The chain combines TRBV18 with TRBJ2-1, with TRBD1 as a possible D gene (5 bases). Trimming removed 10 bases at V and 5 bases at J, with 12 bases between. This CDR3 is 12 amino acids long. The germline gives CDR1 KGHSH, CDR2 LQKENI. CDR3 DNA (partial): TGTGCCACCTTTTGGGGCAACAATGAG. Translation gives CATFWGNNE. The CDR3 in its entirety is CATFWGNNEQFF.

In its sample, this clone was seen a few times. The read is 3 residues too short to cover the CDR3 end, so that end is filled in from the germline J gene. The gene calls are TRBV18 and TRBJ2-2, with D uncertain. Germline V gene lookup returns CDR1 KGHSH and CDR2 LQKENI. There are 14 residues in the CDR3. V dropped 2 bases and J dropped 5 bases, with 9 bases sitting between them. CDR3 region: CASSPGSKTGELFF. CDR3 bases read: TGTGCCAGCTCACCAGGTAGCAAAACCGGGGAG.

The table lists this clone with a few counts. The CDR3 goes on 3 residues after the read ends, and that part is filled in from the germline J gene. J is TRBJ2-3 and V is TRBV19; D is undetermined. Trimming removed 1 base from V and 0 bases from J, with 8 bases in between. Per germline, CDR1 LNHDA and CDR2 SQIVND (reference sequence). CDR3 length: 15 residues. The DNA read from the CDR3 is TGTGCCAGTAGTATAGGTCGGTCGAGCACAGATACG. Amino acid sequence: CASSIGRSSTDT. The complete CDR3 sequence is CASSIGRSSTDTQYF. The complete variable domain, with remaining parts taken from reference TRBV19 and TRBJ2-3, reads DGGITQSPKYLFRKEGQNVTLSCEQNLNHDAMYWYRQDPGQGLRLIYYSQIVNDFQKGDIAEGYSVSREKKESFPLTVTSAQKNPTAFYLCASSIGRSSTDTQYFGPGTRLTVL.

The sample holds a few counts of this clone. The read ends 3 residues early relative to the CDR3; the germline J gene fills the gap. The V call is TRBV19, the J call TRBJ2-7; unclear D gene. This CDR3 is built from 12 residues. V shed 4 bases and J shed 2 bases, with 6 bases lying between them. Germline V gene data show CDR1 as LNHDA and CDR2 as SQIVND (reference sequence). CDR3 DNA, as far as it was read: TGTGCCAGTAGTAATAATCCCTACGAG. It is translated as CASSNNPYE. The complete CDR3 protein is CASSNNPYEQYF.